Listed below are T cell receptor beta chains from one sample, sequenced in a study of T cell repertoires in cytomegalovirus infection. MiXCR, run by TCRdb on the reads, gives a single entry per CDR3 protein. The table includes roughly 200,000 distinct CDR3 sequences, 8.5% to 10% detected once. Sequencing input: PBMCs. These receptors were obtained from a human donor in good health (CMV status not recorded). Some clones in this sample may be carry-over from other donors' samples. Each CDR3 is given without its conserved first and last residue. A D gene is named only where the DNA matches it firmly.

TRBV2	TRBD2	TRBJ2-1	ASTILGGRKGDEQF
TRBV5-3	NA	TRBJ2-7	ASSLADRPGDYEQY
TRBV2	NA	TRBJ1-1	ASTQGEGTEAF
TRBV7-9	TRBD1	TRBJ2-7	ASRSTGAGSYEQY
TRBV7-2	NA	TRBJ2-7	ASSLAGSQRSYEQY
TRBV28	NA	TRBJ1-6	ASKATTAYNSPLH
TRBV12-3/TRBV12-4	NA	TRBJ2-5	ASNQGRQQETQY
TRBV14	TRBD2	TRBJ2-5	ASSPLKGGNHETQY
TRBV7-2	NA	TRBJ1-4	ASSLDFGNEKLF
TRBV28	TRBD1	TRBJ1-5	ASKTGGGRNQPQH
TRBV7-2	NA	TRBJ1-5	ASSLFSNQPQH
TRBV28	TRBD1	TRBJ1-5	ASRSTGASNQPQH
TRBV27	NA	TRBJ2-1	ASSLLAGNEQF
TRBV28	NA	TRBJ1-1	ASSFFRGQANTEAF
TRBV6-1	NA	TRBJ1-5	ASSETLYSNQPQH
TRBV7-2	TRBD1	TRBJ2-1	ASSRDRGDNEQF
TRBV29-1	TRBD1	TRBJ1-2	SVRQGAYPGPGYT
TRBV20-1	TRBD2	TRBJ2-1	SASSGESYNEQF
TRBV6-2/TRBV6-3	TRBD2	TRBJ2-1	ASNNTSGHSYNEQF
TRBV7-2	NA	TRBJ1-6	ASSLAANYNSPLH
TRBV7-6	NA	TRBJ1-1	ASRQGSRTEAF
TRBV7-3	TRBD2	TRBJ2-1	ASSSKRTRIDEQF
TRBV19	TRBD1	TRBJ1-1	ASSSDRELNTEAF
TRBV30	NA	TRBJ2-7	AWSPSRSRY
TRBV6-6	NA	TRBJ2-7	ASSYEGKWEQY
TRBV29-1	NA	TRBJ2-7	SVAGGSSYEQY
TRBV7-4	NA	TRBJ2-7	ASSLGFSGGTYEQY
TRBV20-1	NA	TRBJ1-6	SASPNQGSSYNSPLH
TRBV20-1	TRBD1	TRBJ2-3	SAMNRDRDPDTQY
TRBV25-1	NA	TRBJ2-7	ASSDLRYEQY
TRBV7-2	TRBD2	TRBJ2-1	ASSLGLAGGQARLSSYNEQF
TRBV28	NA	TRBJ2-7	ASRDTSLEQY
TRBV20-1	TRBD1	TRBJ1-1	SAWTGTGLNTEAF
TRBV7-6	TRBD1	TRBJ1-2	ASSPRTGGTYGYT
TRBV5-5	NA	TRBJ2-1	ASVVETSYNEQF
TRBV29-1	NA	TRBJ1-1	SVGGQQTTEAF
TRBV7-2	TRBD1	TRBJ1-5	ASSLKQGGNQPQH
TRBV7-3	TRBD1	TRBJ2-5	ASSPGSDRAETQY
TRBV29-1	NA	TRBJ2-7	SVENGSSYEQY
TRBV7-2	TRBD1	TRBJ2-5	ASSTRQGAPQETQY
TRBV5-4	NA	TRBJ2-1	ASSPGAISEQF
TRBV12-3/TRBV12-4	TRBD2	TRBJ2-3	ASSSLGLAVTDTQY
TRBV30	NA	TRBJ1-6	AWSIAGTTDSPLH
TRBV7-2	TRBD2	TRBJ2-2	ASSHGRWDTGELF
TRBV30	TRBD2	TRBJ2-3	AWRHKRGPADTQY
TRBV7-2	TRBD1	TRBJ1-5	ASSLMTGNNQPQH
TRBV7-2	NA	TRBJ1-5	ASSVRGNQPQH
TRBV14	NA	TRBJ2-5	ASSQSSGSETQY
TRBV28	NA	TRBJ1-4	ASTLGGTAIREKLF
TRBV5-1	NA	TRBJ1-1	ASSPQGQGTEAF
TRBV4-2	NA	TRBJ1-2	ASSQERENYGYT